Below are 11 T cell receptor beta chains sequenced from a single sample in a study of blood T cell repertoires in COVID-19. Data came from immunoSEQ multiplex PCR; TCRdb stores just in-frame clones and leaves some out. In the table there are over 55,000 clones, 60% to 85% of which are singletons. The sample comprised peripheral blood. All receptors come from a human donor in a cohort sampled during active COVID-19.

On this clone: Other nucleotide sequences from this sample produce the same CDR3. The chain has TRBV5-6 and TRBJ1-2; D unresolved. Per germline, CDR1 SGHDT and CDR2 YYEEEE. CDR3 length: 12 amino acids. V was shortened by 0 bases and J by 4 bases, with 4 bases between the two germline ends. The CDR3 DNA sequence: TGTGCCAGCAGCTTGGCGAGCTATGGCTACACCTTC. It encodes CASSLASYGYTF. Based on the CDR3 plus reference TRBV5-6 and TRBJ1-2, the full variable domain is DAGVTQSPTHLIKTRGQQVTLRCSPKSGHDTVSWYQQALGQGPQFIFQYYEEEERQRGNFPDRFSGHQFPNYSSELNVNALLLGDSALYLCASSLASYGYTFGSGTRLTVV.

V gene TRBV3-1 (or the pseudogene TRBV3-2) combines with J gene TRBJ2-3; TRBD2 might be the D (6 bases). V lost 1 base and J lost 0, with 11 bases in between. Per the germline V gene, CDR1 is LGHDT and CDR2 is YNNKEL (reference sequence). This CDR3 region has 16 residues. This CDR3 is CASSQGRAASTDTQYF. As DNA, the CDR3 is TGTGCCAGCAGCCAAGGGAGGGCAGCTAGCACAGATACGCAGTATTTT.

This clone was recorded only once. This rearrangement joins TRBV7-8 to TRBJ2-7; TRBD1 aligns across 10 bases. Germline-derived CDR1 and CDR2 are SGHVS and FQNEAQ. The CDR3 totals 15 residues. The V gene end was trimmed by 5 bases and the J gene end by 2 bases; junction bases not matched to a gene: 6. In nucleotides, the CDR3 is TGTGCCAGCAGCCTACCGGGACAGGGGACCTACGAGCAGTACTTC. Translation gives CASSLPGQGTYEQYF. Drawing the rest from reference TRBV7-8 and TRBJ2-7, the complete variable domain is GAGVSQSPRYKVAKRGQDVALRCDPISGHVSLFWYQQALGQGPEFLTYFQNEAQLDKSGLPSDRFFAERPEGSVSTLKIQRTQQEDSAVYLCASSLPGQGTYEQYFGPGTRLTVT.

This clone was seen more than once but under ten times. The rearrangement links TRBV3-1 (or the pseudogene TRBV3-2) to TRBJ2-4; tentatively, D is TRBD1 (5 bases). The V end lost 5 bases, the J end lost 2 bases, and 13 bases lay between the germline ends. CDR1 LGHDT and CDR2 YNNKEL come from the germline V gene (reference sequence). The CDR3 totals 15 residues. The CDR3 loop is CASSADTSPKNIQYF. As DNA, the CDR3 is TGTGCCAGCAGCGCGGACACCTCTCCCAAAAACATTCAGTACTTC.

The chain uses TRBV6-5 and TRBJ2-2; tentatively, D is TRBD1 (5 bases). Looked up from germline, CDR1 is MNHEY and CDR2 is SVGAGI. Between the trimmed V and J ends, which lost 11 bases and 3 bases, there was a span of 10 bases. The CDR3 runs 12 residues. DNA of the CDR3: TGTGCCGGCTGCAGGGACACCGGGGAGCTGTTTTTT. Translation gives CAGCRDTGELFF.

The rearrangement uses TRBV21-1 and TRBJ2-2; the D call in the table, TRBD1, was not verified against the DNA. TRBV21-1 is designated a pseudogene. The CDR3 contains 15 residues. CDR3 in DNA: TGTGCCAGCAGCACCCCGGGACAGGCCGCCGGGGAGCTGTTTTTT. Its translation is CASSTPGQAAGELFF.

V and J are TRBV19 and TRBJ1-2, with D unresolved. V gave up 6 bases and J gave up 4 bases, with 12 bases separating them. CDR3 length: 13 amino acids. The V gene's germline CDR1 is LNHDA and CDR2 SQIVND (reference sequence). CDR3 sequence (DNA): TGTGCCAGTAGCTCGGGGTGGTCCTATGGCTACACCTTC. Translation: CASSSGWSYGYTF. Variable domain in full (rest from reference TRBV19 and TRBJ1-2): DGGITQSPKYLFRKEGQNVTLSCEQNLNHDAMYWYRQDPGQGLRLIYYSQIVNDFQKGDIAEGYSVSREKKESFPLTVTSAQKNPTAFYLCASSSGWSYGYTFGSGTRLTVV.

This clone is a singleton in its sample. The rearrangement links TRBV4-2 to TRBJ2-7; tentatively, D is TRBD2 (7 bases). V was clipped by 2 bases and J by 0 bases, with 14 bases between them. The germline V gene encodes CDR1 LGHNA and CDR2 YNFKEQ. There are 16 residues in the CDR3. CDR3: CASSQSEGGVSYEQYF. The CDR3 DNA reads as TGTGCCAGCAGCCAAAGCGAAGGGGGGGTCTCCTACGAGCAGTACTTC.

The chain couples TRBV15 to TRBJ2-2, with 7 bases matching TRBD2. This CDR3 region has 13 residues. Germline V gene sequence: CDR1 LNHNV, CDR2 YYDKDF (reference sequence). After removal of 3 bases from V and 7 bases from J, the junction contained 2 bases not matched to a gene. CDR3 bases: TGTGCCACCAGCAGGCTAGCGGACGGGGAGCTGTTTTTT. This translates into CATSRLADGELFF.

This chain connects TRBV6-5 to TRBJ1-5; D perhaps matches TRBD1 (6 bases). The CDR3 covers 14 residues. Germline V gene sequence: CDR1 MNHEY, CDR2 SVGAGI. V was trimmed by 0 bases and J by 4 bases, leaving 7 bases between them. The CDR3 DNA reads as TGTGCCAGCAGTTACTCAGGACAGAATCAGCCCCAGCATTTT. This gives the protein CASSYSGQNQPQHF.

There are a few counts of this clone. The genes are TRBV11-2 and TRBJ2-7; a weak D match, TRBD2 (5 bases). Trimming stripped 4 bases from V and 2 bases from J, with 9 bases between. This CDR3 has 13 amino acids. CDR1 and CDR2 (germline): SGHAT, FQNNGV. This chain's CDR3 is CASSSDSTYEQYF. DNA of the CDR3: TGTGCCAGCAGCTCGGACTCCACCTACGAGCAGTACTTC.